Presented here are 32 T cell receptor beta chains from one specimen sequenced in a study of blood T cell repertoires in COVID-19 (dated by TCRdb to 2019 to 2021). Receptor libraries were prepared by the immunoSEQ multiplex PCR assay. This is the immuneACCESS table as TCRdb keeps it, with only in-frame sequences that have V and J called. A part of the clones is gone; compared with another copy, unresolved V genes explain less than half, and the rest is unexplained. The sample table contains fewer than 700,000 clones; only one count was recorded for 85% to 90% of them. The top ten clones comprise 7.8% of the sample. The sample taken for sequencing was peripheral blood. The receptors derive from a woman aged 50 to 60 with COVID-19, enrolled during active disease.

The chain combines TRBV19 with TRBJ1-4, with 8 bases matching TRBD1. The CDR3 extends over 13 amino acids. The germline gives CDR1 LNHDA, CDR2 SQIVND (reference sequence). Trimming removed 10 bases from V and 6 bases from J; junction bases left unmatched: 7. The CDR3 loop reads CATSDRDDEKLFF. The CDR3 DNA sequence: TGTGCCACTTCGGACAGGGACGATGAAAAACTGTTTTTT.

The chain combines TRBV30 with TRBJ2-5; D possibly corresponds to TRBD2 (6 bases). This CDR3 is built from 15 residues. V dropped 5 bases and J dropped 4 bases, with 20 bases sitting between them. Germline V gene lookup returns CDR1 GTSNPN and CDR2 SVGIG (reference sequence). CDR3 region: CAWDLAGGVGETQYF. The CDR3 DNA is TGTGCCTGGGACTTAGCCGGAGGGGTGGGAGAGACCCAGTACTTC.

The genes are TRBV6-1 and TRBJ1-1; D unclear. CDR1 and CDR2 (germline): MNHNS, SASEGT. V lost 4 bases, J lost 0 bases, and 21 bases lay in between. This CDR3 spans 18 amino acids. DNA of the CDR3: TGTGCCAGCAGTGGTCCACCTCCTACTGACAAAATGAACACTGAAGCTTTCTTT. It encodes CASSGPPPTDKMNTEAFF.

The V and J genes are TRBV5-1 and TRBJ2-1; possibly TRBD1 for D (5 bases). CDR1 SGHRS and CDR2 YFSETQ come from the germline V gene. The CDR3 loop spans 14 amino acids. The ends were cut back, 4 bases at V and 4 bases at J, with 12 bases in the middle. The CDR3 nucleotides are TGCGCCAGCAGCAGAGATCAGGGATACAATGAGCAGTTCTTC. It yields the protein CASSRDQGYNEQFF.

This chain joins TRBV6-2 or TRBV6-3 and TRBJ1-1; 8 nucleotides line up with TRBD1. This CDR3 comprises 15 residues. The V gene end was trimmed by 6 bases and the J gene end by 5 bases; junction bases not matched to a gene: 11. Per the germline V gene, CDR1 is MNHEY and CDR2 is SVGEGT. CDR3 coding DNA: TGTGCCAGCAGCCCCCTCGGACAGGGTGGGACTGAAGCTTTCTTT. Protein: CASSPLGQGGTEAFF.

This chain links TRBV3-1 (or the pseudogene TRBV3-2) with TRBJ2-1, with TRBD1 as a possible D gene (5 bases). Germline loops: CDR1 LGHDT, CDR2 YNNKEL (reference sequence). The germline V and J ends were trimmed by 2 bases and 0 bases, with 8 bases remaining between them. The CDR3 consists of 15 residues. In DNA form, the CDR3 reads TGTGCCAGCAGCCAACAGGGCGCCTCCTACAATGAGCAGTTCTTC. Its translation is CASSQQGASYNEQFF.

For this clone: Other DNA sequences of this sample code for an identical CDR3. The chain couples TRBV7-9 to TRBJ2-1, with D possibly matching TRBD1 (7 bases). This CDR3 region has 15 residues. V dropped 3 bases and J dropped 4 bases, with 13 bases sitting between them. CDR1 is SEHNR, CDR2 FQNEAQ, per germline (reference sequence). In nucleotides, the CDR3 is TGTGCCAGCAGCTTTCGGCAGGGGGGATACAATGAGCAGTTCTTC. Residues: CASSFRQGGYNEQFF.

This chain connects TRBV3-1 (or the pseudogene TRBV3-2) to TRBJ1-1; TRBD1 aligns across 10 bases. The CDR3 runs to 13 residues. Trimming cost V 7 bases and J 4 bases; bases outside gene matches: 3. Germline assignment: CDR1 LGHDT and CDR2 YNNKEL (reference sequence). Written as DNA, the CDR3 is TGTGCCAGCACCGACAGGGGGCGCACTGAAGCTTTCTTT. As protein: CASTDRGRTEAFF.

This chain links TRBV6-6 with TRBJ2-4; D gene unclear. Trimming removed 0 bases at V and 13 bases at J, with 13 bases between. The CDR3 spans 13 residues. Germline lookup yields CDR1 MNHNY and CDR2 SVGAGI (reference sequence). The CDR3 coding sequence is TGTGCCAGCAGTTACTCGGTGGAGATAGGACAGTACTTC. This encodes CASSYSVEIGQYF.

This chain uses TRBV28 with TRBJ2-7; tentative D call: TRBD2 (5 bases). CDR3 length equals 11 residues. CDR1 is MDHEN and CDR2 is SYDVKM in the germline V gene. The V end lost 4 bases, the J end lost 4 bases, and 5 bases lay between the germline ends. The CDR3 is CASSSGYEQYF. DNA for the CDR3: TGTGCCAGCAGTTCGGGGTACGAGCAGTACTTC.

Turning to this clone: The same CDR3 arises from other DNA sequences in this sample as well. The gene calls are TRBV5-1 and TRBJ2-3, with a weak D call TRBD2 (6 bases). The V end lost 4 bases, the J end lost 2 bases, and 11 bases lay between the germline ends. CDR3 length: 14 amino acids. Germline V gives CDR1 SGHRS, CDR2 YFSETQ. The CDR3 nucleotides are TGCGCCAGCAGCCCGGGACTTTCCACAGATACGCAGTATTTT. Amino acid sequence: CASSPGLSTDTQYF.

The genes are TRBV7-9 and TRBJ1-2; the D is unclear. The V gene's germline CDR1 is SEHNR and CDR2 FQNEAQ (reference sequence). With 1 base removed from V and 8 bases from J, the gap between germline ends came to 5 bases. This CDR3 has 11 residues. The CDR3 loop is CASSLGSGYTF. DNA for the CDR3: TGTGCCAGCAGCTTAGGAAGCGGCTACACCTTC.

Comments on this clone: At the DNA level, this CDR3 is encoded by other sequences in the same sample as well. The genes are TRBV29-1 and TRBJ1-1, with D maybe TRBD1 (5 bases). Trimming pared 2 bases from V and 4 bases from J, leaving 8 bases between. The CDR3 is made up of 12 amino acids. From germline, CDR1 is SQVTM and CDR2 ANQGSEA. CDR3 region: CSVETGGTEAFF. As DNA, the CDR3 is TGCAGCGTTGAAACGGGGGGCACTGAAGCTTTCTTT.

CDR3 protein: CASSRSGTESYEQYF. The CDR3 bases are TGCGCCAGCAGCAGATCCGGGACTGAGTCTTACGAGCAGTACTTC. J is TRBJ2-7 and V is TRBV5-1; TRBD2 is a possible D gene (6 bases). Per the germline V gene, CDR1 is SGHRS and CDR2 is YFSETQ. This CDR3 spans 15 amino acids. Deletions cut 4 bases from V and 4 bases from J, with 18 bases between.

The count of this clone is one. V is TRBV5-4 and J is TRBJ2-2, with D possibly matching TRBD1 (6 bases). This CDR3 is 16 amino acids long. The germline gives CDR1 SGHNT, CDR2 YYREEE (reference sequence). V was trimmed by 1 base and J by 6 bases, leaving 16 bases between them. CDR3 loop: CASSLPGAGWAGELFF. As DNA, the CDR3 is TGTGCCAGCAGCTTGCCAGGGGCCGGGTGGGCCGGGGAGCTGTTTTTT.

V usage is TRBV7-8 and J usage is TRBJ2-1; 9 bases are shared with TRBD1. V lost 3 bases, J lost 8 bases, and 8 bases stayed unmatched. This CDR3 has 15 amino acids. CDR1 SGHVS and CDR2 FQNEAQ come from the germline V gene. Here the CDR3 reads CASSFRTGVRHEQFF. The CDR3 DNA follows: TGTGCCAGCAGCTTCCGGACAGGGGTTAGGCATGAGCAGTTCTTC.

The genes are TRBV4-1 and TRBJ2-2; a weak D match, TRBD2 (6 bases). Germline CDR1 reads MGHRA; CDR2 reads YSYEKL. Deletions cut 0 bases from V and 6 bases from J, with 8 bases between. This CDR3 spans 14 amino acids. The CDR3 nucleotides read TGCGCCAGCAGCCAAGATCGGAGGGCCGGGGAGCTGTTTTTT. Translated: CASSQDRRAGELFF.

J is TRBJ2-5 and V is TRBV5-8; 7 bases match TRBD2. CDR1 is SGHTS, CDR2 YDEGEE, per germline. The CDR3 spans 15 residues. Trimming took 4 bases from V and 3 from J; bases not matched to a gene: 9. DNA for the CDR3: TGTGCCAGCAGCATGGGGGGGGGTTCCGAAGAGACCCAGTACTTC. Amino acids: CASSMGGGSEETQYF.

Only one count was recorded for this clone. Written as DNA, the CDR3 is TGTGCCAGCAGCCCGAGCTCTGGAAACACCATATATTTT. Encoded protein: CASSPSSGNTIYF. The chain recombines TRBV3-1 (or the pseudogene TRBV3-2) with TRBJ1-3, with D uncertain. The germline V gene encodes CDR1 LGHDT and CDR2 YNNKEL (reference sequence). The CDR3 is 13 amino acids. With 4 bases removed from V and 0 bases from J, the gap between germline ends came to 4 bases.

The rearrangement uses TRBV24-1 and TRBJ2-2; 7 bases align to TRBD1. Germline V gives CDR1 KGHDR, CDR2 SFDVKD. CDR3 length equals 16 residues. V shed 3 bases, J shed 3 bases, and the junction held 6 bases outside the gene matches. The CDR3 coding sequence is TGTGCCACCAGTGATGCCCGACAGGGCGACACCGGGGAGCTGTTTTTT. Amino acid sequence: CATSDARQGDTGELFF.

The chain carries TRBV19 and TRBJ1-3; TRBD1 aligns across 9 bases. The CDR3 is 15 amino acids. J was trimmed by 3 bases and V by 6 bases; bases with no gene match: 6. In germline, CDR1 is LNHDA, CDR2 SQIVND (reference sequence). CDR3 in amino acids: CASRAQGAYGNTIYF. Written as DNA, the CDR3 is TGTGCCAGTAGAGCACAGGGGGCGTATGGAAACACCATATATTTT. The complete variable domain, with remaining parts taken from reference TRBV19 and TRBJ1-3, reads DGGITQSPKYLFRKEGQNVTLSCEQNLNHDAMYWYRQDPGQGLRLIYYSQIVNDFQKGDIAEGYSVSREKKESFPLTVTSAQKNPTAFYLCASRAQGAYGNTIYFGEGSWLTVV.

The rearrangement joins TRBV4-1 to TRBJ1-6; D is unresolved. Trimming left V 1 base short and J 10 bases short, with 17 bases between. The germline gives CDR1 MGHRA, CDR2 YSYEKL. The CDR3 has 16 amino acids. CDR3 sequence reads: CASSQGTSTQGSPLHF. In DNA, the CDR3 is TGCGCCAGCAGCCAAGGGACTTCGACCCAAGGGTCACCCCTCCACTTT.

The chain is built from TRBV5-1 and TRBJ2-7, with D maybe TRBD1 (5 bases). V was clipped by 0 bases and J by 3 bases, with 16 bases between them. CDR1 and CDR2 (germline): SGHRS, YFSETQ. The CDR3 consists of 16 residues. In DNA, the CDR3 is TGCGCCAGCAGCTTGGGTAGGACAAGGGTATTCTACGAGCAGTACTTC. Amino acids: CASSLGRTRVFYEQYF.

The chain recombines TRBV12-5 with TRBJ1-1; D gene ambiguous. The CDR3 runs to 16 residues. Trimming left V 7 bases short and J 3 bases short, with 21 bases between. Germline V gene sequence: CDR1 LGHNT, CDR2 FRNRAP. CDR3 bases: TGTGCTAGTGCCCCCGTCGTGGGCTGGGGAGACACTGAAGCTTTCTTT. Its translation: CASAPVVGWGDTEAFF.

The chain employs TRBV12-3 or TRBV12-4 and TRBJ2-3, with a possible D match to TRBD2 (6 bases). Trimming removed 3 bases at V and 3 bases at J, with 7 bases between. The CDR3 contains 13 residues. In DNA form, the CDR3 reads TGTGCCAGCAGTTTGGCGGGAACAGATACGCAGTATTTT. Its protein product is CASSLAGTDTQYF.

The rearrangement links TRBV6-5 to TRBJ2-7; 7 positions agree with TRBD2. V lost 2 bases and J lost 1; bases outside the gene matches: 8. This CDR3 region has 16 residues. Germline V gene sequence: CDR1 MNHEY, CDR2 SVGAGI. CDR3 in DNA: TGTGCCAGCAGTTACGGCTGGCAGGGAGGGTCCTACGAGCAGTACTTC. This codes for CASSYGWQGGSYEQYF.

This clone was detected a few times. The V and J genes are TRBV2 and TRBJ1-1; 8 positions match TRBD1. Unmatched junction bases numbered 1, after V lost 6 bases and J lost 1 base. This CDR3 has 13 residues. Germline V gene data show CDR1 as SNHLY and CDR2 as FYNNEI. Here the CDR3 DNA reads TGTGCCAGCAGGGACAGGGCGAACACTGAAGCTTTCTTT. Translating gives CASRDRANTEAFF.

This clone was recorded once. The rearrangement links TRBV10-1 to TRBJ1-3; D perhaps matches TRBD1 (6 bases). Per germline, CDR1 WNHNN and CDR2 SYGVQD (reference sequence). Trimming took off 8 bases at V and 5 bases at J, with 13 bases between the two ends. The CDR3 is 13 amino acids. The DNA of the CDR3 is TGCGCCAGCCGGGACACTTATCGAAACACCATATATTTT. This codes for CASRDTYRNTIYF.

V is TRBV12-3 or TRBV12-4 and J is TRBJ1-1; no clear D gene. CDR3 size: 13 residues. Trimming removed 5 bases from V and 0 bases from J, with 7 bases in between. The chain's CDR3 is CASSGPLNTEAFF. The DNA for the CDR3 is TGTGCCAGCAGTGGGCCGTTGAACACTGAAGCTTTCTTT.

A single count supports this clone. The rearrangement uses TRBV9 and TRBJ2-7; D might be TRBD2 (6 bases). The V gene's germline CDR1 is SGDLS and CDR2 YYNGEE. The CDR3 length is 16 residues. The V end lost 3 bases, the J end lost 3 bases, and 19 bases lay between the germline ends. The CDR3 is CASSATTGLKSYEQYF. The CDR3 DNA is TGTGCCAGCAGCGCTACTACGGGACTCAAGAGCTACGAGCAGTACTTC.

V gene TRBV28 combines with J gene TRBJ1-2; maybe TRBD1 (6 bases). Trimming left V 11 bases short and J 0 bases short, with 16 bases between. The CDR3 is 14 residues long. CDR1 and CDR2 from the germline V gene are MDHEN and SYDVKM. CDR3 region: CAGAGQGPNYGYTF. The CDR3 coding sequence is TGTGCCGGTGCCGGGCAGGGGCCTAACTATGGCTACACCTTC.

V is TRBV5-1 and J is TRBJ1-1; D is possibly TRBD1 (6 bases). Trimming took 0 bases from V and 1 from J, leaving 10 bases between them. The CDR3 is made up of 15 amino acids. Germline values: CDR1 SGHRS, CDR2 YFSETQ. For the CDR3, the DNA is TGCGCCAGCAGCTTGGCCTACAGGGAGAACACTGAAGCTTTCTTT. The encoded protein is CASSLAYRENTEAFF.